This T cell receptor (beta chain) is drawn from a study of blood T cell repertoires in COVID-19 (dated by TCRdb to 2018 to 2021). Notes on the research overall: Collaborator samples came from the United States, Italy and Spain and covered acute and convalescent phases of COVID-19. The prospective study material was composed of cDNA or gDNA derived from T cells, B-cell-depleted T cells, or PBMCs. Deeply sampled blood TCRbeta repertoires from subjects exposed to, actively infected with, or recovered from COVID-19 were included in the dataset. A freely available public database, intended as a resource for researchers studying the immune response to SARS-CoV-2, is where the repertoires were released. The samples were drawn from two sources: the first 160 participants of the ongoing ImmuneRACE study, and 1,000 to 1,500 subjects contributed by 6 global collaborators. Sample metadata almost always included a de-identified subject ID, COVID-19 status, age in years and sex. Where available, HLA class I and class II types were obtained from metadata supplied by the sample provider rather than from assay-based typing. Study-level results and caveats: Clinical and demographic metadata were provided uncurated, with the amount varying by source and participant.

Participants in the prospective study were enrolled through a virtual design, were aged roughly 18 to 90 years, and lived in roughly 24 United States geographic areas. In the prospective study, participants were assigned to cohorts based on the clinical history participants reported in a screening survey and a study questionnaire. In the prospective study, mobile phlebotomists collected whole blood, serum and a nasopharyngeal or oropharyngeal swab from each participant. Additional blood draws and questionnaires over a roughly two-month period could optionally be provided by prospective study participants. Prospective study blood samples were shipped either frozen or at room temperature before DNA extraction. TCRbeta CDR3 regions were amplified from genomic DNA using the immunoSEQ Assay, a bias-controlled multiplex PCR. As for the original processing: The number of nucleated cells in each sample was estimated by amplification of reference gene primers within the assay. To quantify the absolute abundance of each unique TCRbeta CDR3 rearrangement, sequence reads were collapsed and filtered. For each sample, productive Simpson clonality was calculated by taking the square root of Simpson's diversity index across productive rearrangements. The table was pulled from immuneACCESS by TCRdb, which kept in-frame rearrangements only. Such tables lose some clones; where checked, under half of the loss comes from unresolved V genes, and the rest has no known cause. Clone size and the V and J calls come from that table; the DNA yielded D and trimming. For this sample there are around 140,000 clones; about 88% appear just once. The top ten clonotypes cover around 2.4% of the sample.

Comments on this clone: Its antigen target is currently unknown. It has no much larger one-base neighbor in the sample; base qualities were not kept.

Sequenced input: PBMCs or T cells enriched from blood (not recorded which). The clonotype comes from a middle-aged man with acute COVID-19.

The CDR3 corresponds to CASSLERYNEQFF. At the DNA level, the sequence is TGTGCCAGCAGCTTAGAGCGCTACAATGAGCAGTTCTTC. Recombination linked TRBV7-9 to TRBJ2-1, with the D segment identity uncertain. Reading the germline V gene (reference sequence) gives CDR1 SEHNR and CDR2 FQNEAQ. The junction carries 4 bases between V and J, which are trimmed by 1 base and 3 bases respectively. The CDR3 starts with the cysteine, ends with the phenylalanine, and has 13 residues. CDR3 DNA only is kept here, 39 bases in frame from base 1.